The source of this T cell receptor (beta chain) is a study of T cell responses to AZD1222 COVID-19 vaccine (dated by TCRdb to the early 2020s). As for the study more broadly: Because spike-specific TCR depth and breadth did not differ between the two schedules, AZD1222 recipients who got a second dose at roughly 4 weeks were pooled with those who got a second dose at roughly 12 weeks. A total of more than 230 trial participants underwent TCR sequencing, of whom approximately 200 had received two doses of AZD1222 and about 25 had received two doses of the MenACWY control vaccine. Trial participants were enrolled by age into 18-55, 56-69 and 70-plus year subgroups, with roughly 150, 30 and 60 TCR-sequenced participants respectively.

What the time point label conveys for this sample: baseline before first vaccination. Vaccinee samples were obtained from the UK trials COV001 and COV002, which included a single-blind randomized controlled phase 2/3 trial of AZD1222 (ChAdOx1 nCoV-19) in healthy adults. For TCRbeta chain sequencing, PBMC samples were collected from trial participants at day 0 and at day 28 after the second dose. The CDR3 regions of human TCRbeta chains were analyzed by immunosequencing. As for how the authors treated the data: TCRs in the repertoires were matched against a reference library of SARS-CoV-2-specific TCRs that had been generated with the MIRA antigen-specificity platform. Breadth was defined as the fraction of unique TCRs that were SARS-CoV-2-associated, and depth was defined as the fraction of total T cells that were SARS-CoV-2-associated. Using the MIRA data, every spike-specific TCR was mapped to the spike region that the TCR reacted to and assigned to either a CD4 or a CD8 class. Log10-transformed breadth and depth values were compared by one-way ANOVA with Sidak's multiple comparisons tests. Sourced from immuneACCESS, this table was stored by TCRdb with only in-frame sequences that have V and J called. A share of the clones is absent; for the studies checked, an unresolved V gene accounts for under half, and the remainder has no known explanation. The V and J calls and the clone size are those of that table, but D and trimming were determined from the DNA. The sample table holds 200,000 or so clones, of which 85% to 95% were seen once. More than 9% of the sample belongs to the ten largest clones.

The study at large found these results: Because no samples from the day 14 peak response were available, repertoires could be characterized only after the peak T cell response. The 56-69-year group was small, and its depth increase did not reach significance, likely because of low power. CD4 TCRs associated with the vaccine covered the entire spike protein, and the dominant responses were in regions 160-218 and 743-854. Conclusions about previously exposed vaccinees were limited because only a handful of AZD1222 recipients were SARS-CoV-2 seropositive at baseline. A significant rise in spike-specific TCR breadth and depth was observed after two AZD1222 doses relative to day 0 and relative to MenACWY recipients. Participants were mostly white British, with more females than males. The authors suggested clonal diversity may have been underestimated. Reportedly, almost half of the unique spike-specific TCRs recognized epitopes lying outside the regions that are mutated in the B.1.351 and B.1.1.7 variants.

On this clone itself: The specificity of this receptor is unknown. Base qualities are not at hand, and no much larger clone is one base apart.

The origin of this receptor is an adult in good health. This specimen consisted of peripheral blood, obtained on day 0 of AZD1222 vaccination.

CDR3 reads: CASSQDPSSGGYEQYF. DNA sequence: TGTGCCAGCAGCCAAGATCCGTCTAGCGGGGGCTACGAGCAGTACTTC. The rearrangement joined TRBV4-2 to TRBJ2-7; TRBD2 agrees with 10 junctional bases. The CDR3 goes from the cysteine to the phenylalanine over 16 residues. The sequence is cut down to CDR3 DNA, 48 bases in frame from base 1. Germline trimming: 0 bases from V, 3 bases from J; junction bases outside gene matches: 5. According to the germline V gene, CDR1 reads LGHNA and CDR2 reads YNFKEQ.